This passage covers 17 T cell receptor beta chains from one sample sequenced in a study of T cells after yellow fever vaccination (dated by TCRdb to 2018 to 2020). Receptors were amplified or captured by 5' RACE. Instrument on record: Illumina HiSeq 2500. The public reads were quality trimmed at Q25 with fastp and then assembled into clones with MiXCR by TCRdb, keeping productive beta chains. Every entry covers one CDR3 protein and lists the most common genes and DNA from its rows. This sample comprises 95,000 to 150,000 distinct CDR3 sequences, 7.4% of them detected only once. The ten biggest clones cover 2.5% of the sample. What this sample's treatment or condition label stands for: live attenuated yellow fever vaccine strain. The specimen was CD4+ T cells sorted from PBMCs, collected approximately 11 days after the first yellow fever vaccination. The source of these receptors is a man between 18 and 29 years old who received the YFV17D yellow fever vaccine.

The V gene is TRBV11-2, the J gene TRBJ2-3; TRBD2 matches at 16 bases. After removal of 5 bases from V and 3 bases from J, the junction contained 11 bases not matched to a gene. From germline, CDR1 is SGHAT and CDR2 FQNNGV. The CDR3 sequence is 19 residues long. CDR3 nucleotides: TGTGCCAGCAGCACCGGGACTAGCGGGGGGGCCTACAGGACAGATACGCAGTATTTT. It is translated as CASSTGTSGGAYRTDTQYF.

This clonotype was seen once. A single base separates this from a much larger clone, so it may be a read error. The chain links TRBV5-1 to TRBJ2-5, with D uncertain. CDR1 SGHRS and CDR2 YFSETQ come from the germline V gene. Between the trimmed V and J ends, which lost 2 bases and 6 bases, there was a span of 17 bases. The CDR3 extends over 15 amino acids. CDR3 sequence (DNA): TGCGCCAGCAGCTTATCGTTCCGGACCGAACAGACCCAGTACTTC. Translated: CASSLSFRTEQTQYF. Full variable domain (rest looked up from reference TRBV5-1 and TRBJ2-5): KAGVTQTPRYLIKTRGQQVTLSCSPISGHRSVSWYQQTPGQGLQFLFEYFSETQRNKGNFPGRFSGRQFSNSRSEMNVSTLELGDSALYLCASSLSFRTEQTQYFGPGTRLLVL.

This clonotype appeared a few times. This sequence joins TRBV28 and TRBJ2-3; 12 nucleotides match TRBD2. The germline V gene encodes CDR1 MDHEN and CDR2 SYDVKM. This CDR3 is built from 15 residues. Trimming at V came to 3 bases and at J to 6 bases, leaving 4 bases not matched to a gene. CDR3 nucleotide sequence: TGTGCCAGCAGTTTGGGGCTAGCGGGGGGGGATACGCAGTATTTT. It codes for CASSLGLAGGDTQYF.

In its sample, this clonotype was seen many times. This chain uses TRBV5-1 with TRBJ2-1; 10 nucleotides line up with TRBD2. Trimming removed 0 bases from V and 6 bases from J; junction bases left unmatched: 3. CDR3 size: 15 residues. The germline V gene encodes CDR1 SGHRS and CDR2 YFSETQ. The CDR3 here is CASSLVAGGGNEQFF. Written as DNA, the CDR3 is TGCGCCAGCAGCTTGGTAGCGGGGGGCGGCAATGAGCAGTTCTTC.

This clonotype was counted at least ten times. CDR3 residues: CASSRSGGGRETQYF. For the CDR3, the DNA is TGCGCCAGCAGCCGAAGCGGGGGGGGCCGGGAGACCCAGTACTTC. The chain couples TRBV5-1 to TRBJ2-5, with 10 positions matching TRBD2. Germline values: CDR1 SGHRS, CDR2 YFSETQ. The CDR3 is made up of 15 amino acids. The V gene end was trimmed by 4 bases and the J gene end by 5 bases; junction bases not matched to a gene: 8.

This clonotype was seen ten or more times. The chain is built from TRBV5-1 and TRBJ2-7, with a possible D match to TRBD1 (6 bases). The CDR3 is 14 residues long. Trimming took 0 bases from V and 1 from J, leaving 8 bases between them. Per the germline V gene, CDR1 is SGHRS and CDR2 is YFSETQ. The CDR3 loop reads CASSLVGASYEQYF. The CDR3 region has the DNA TGCGCCAGCAGCTTGGTGGGGGCGTCCTACGAGCAGTACTTC.

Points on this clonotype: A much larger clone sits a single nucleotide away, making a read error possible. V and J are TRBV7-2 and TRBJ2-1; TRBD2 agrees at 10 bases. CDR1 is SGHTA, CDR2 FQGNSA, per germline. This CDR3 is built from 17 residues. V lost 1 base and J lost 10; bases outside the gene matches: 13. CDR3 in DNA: TGTGCCAGCAGCTTAGTCCCTAGCGGGGGCCCCCGCTCGGAGCAGTTCTTC. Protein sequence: CASSLVPSGGPRSEQFF.

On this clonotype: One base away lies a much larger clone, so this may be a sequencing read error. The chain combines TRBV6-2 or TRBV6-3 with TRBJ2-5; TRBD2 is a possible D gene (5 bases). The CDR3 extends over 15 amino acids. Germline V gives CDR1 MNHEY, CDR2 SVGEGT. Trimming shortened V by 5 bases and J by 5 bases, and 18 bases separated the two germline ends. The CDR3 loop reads CASSVVREFDETQYF. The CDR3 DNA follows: TGTGCCAGCAGTGTAGTCCGGGAATTTGATGAGACCCAGTACTTC.

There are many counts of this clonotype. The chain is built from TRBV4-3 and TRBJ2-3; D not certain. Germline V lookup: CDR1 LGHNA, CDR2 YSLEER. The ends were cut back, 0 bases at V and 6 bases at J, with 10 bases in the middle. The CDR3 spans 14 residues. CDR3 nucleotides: TGCGCCAGCAGCCAAGAATCTAGTGCCGATACGCAGTATTTT. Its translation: CASSQESSADTQYF.

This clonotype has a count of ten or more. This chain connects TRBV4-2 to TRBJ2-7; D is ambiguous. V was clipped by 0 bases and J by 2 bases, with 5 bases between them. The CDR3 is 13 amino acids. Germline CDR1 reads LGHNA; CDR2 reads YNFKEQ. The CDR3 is CASSQDETYEQYF. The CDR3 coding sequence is TGTGCCAGCAGCCAAGATGAAACCTACGAGCAGTACTTC.

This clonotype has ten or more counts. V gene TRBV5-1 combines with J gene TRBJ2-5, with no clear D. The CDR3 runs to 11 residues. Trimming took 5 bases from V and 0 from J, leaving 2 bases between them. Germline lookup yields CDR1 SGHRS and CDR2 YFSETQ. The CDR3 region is CASRYQETQYF. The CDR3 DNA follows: TGCGCCAGCAGGTACCAAGAGACCCAGTACTTC.

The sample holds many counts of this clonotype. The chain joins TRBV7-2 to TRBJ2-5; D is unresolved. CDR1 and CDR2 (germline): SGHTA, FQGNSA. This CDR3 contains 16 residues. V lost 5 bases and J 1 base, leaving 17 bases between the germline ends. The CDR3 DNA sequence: TGTGCCAGCAGCAAGAGGTCATGGAACTTCCAAGAGACCCAGTACTTC. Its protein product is CASSKRSWNFQETQYF.

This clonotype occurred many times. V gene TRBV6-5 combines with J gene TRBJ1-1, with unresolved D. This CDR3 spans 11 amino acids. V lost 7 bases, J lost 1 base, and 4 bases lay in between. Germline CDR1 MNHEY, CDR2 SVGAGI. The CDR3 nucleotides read TGTGCCAGCACAGCGAACACTGAAGCTTTCTTT. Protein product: CASTANTEAFF.

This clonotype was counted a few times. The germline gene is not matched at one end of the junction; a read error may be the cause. The chain's CDR3 is CASSITRGPQSF. The CDR3 nucleotides read TGTGCCAGCAGCATTACCAGGGGGCCTCAATCCTTC. The chain recombines TRBV11-2 with TRBJ2-7; 8 nucleotides align to TRBD1. CDR3 size: 12 residues. Germline-derived CDR1 and CDR2 are SGHAT and FQNNGV.

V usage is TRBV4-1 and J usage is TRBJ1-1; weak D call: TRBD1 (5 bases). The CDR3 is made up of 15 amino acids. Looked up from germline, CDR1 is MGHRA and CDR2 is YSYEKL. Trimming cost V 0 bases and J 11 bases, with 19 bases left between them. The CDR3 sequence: CASSQDGVASGEAFF. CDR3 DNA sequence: TGCGCCAGCAGCCAAGATGGGGTGGCCTCGGGGGAGGCTTTCTTT.

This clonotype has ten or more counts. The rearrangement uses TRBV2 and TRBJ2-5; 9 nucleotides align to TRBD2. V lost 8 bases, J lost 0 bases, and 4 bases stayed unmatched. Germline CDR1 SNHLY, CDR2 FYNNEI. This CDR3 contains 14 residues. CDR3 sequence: CASAAGGDQETQYF. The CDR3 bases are TGTGCCAGCGCGGCGGGAGGGGACCAAGAGACCCAGTACTTC.

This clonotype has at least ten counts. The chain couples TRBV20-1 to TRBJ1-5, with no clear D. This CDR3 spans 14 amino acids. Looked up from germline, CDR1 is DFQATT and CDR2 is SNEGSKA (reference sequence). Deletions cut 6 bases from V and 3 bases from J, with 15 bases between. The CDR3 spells CSAQYSWDNQPQHF. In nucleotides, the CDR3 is TGCAGTGCCCAGTACAGCTGGGACAATCAGCCCCAGCATTTT.